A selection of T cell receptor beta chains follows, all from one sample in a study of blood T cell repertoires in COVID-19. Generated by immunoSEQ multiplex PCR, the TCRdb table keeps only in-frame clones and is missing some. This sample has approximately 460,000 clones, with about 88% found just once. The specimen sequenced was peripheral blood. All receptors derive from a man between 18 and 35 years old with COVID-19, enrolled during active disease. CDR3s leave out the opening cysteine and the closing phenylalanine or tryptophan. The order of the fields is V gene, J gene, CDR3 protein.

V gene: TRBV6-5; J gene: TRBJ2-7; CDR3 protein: ASREPGHTYEQY
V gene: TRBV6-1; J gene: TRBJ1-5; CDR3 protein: ASSEKWEADKFYSNQPQH
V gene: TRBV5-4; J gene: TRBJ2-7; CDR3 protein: ASSSQGPPYEQY
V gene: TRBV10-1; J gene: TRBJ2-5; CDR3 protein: ASSESGGETQY
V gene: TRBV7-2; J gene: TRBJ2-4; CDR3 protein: ASSSRGGSGVLAKNIQY
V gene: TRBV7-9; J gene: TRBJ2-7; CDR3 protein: ASSPLEGRGTPQPEQY
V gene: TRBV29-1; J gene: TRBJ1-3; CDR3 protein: SVEDLASGNTIY
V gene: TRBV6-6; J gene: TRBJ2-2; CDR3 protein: ASSPTSTGELF
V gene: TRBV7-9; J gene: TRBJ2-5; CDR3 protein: ASSLVGRAQY
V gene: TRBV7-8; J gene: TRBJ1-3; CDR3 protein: ASSLVQGAGNTIY
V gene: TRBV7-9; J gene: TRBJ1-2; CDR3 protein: ASSQGTGLYGYT
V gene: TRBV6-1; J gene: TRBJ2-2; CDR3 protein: ASSVGPGQPTGELF
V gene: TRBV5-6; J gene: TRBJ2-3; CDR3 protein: ANQRQDKTSGRRDTQY
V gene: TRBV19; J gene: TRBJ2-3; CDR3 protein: ASGVGTGGQDTQY
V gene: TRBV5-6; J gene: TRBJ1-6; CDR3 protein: ASRRRGRNSPLH
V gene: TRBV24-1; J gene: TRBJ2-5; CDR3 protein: ATSDLQVSGGSWETQY
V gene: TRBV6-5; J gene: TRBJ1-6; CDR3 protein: ASGLDRNNSPLH
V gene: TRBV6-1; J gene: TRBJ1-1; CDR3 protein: ASSEALTVFLNTEAF
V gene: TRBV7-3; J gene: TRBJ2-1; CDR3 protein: ASSKGLASYNEQF
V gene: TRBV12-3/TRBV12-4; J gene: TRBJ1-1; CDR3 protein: ASSPQGYTEAF
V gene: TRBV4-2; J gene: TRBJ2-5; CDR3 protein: ASSGTGTGEETQY
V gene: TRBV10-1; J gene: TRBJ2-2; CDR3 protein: ASSESGVGGALLNTGELF